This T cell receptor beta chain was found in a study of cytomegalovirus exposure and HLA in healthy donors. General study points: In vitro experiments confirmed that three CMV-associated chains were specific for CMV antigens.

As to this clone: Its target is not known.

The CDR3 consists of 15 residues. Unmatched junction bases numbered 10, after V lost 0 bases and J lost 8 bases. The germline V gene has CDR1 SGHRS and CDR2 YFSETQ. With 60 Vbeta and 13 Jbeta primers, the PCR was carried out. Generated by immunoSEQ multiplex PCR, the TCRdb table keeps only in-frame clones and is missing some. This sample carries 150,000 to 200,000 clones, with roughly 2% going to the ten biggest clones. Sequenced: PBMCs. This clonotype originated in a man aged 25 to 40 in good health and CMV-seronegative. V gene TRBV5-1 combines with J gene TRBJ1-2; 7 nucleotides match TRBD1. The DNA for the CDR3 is TGCGCCAGCAGCTTGGCCACAGGGGCCATGCGAGGCTACACCTTC. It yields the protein CASSLATGAMRGYTF.